A single TCR beta chain is shown here with its context. The target antigen is unknown. This entry comes from a study of CXCR3-negative and CXCR3-positive naive CD8 T cells. Findings and limits, study-wide: Memory CD8+ cells showed much lower diversity, while both naive subsets displayed comparably high diversity. Against CXCR3-negative naive cells, CXCR3-positive naive cells showed more hydrophobic TRB CDR3s.

CDR1 and CDR2 from the germline V gene are SGHVS and FQNEAQ. The CDR3 is 16 amino acids. The study made its TRB cDNA libraries by 5' RACE, adding UMI labels. TCRdb re-called the 5' RACE reads; one entry per CDR3 protein, DNA not given. The table for this sample gives 100,000 or so distinct CDR3 sequences. The V call is TRBV7-8, the J call TRBJ2-2; absent DNA, TCRdb's TRBD1 call cannot be checked. Sequencing used naive CXCR3+ CD8+ T cells from blood. This sample's subset: CD45RO-CCR7+CD27+CD95- naive CD8+ T cells expressing CXCR3 (TNR3+). The sequence was collected from a human donor in good health. Some clones in this sample may be carry-over from other donors' samples. The CDR3 protein is CASSSFDRENTGELFF.